The clone carrying this TCR beta chain was counted a single time. The sample comes from a study of blood T cell repertoires in COVID-19. Study overall: Collection of acute and convalescent COVID-19 samples took place in the United States, Italy and Spain.

With 1 base removed from V and 5 bases from J, the gap between germline ends came to 18 bases. The CDR3 is made up of 17 amino acids. Germline CDR1 and CDR2: MDHEN and SYDVKM. As processed by the authors: Amplification of reference gene primers provided the estimated nucleated cell counts. Clones were read by immunoSEQ multiplex PCR, and TCRdb kept only the in-frame ones, dropping some. V and J calls plus clone size are reproduced from that table; the DNA served to infer D and trimming. Counted here are 170,000 or so clones, 80% to 90% occurring once; the ten biggest clones make up roughly 9.1%. This TCR was sampled from a man aged 45 to 65 with active or convalescent COVID-19. Material: peripheral blood. The J gene is TRBJ2-1, the V gene TRBV28; TRBD2 might be the D (7 bases). CDR3 bases: TGTGCCAGCAGTTTATCATCGAGGGGGGAGGGGAACAATGAGCAGTTCTTC. Translation: CASSLSSRGEGNNEQFF.